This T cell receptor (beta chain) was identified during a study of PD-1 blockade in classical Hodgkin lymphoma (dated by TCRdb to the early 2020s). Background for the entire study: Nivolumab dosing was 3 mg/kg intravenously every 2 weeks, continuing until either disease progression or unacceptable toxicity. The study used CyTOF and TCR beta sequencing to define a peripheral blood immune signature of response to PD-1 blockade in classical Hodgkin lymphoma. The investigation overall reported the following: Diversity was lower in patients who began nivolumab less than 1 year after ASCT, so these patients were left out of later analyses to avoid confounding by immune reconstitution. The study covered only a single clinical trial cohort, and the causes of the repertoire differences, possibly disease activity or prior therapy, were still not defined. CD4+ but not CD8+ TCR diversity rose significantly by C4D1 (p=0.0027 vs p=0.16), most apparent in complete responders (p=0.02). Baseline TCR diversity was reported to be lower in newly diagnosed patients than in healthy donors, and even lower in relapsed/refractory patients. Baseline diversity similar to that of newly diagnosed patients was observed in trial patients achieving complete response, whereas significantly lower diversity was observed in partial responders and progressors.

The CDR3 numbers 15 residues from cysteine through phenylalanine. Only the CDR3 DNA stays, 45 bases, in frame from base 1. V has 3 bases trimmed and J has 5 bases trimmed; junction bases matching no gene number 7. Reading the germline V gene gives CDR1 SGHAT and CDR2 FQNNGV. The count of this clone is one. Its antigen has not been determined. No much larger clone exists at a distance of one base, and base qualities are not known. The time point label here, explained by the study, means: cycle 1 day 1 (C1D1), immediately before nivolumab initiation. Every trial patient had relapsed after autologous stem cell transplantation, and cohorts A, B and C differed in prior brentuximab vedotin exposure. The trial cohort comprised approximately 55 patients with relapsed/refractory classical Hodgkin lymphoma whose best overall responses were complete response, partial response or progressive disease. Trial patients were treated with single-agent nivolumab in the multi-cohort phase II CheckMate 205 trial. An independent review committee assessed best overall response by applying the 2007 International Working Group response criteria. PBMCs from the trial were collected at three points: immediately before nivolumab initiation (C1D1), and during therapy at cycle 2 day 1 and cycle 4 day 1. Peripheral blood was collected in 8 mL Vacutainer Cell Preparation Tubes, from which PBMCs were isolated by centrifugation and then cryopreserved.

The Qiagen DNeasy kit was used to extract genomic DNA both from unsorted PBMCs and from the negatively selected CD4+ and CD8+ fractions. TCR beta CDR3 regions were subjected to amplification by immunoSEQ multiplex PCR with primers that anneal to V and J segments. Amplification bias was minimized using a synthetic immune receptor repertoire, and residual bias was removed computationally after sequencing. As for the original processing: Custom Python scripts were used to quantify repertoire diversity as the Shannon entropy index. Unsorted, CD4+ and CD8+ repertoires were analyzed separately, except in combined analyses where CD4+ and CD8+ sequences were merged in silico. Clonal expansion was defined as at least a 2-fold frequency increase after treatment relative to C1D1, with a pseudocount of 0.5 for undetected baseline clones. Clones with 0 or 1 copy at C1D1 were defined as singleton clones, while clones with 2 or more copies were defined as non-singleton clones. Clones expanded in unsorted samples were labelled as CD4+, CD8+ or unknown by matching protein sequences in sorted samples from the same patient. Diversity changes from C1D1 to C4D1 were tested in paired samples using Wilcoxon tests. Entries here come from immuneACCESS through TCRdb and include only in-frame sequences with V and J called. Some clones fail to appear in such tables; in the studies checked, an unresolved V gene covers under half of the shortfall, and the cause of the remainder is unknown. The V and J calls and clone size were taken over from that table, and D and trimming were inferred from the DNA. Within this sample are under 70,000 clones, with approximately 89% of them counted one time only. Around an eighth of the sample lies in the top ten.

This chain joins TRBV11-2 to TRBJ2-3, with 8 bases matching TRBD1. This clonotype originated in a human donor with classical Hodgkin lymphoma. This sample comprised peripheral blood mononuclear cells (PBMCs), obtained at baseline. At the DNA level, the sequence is TGTGCCAGCAGCTTTCAGGGGGCAGGTGGAGATACGCAGTATTTT. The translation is CASSFQGAGGDTQYF.